The 12 T cell receptor beta chains below all came from one sample that was sequenced in a study of blood T cell repertoires in COVID-19. TCRdb's table, derived via immunoSEQ multiplex PCR, lists solely in-frame clones and lacks some. This table holds about 68,000 clones, around 90% found once. Sequencing was done on a sample of peripheral blood. Every receptor here comes from a human donor in a cohort sampled during active COVID-19.

This rearrangement joins TRBV9 to TRBJ1-4; possible D gene TRBD1, 6 bases. The CDR3 totals 16 residues. V was cut by 3 bases and J by 5 bases, with 17 bases left in between. The germline V gene has CDR1 SGDLS and CDR2 YYNGEE. The chain's CDR3 is CASSDREWQGNEKLFF. CDR3 nucleotides: TGTGCCAGCAGCGACCGGGAATGGCAGGGGAATGAAAAACTGTTTTTT.

The rearrangement uses TRBV4-2 and TRBJ2-7; D remains ambiguous. V lost 1 base and J 6 bases, leaving 16 bases between the germline ends. Germline V gives CDR1 LGHNA, CDR2 YNFKEQ. This CDR3 has 15 residues. Here the CDR3 reads CASSQAAASSLEQYF. CDR3 bases: TGTGCCAGCAGCCAAGCCGCGGCCTCTAGTCTCGAGCAGTACTTC.

This rearrangement joins TRBV6-5 to TRBJ2-3, with D possibly being TRBD2 (7 bases). The CDR3 has 15 amino acids. Per germline, CDR1 MNHEY and CDR2 SVGAGI. V dropped 6 bases and J dropped 2 bases, with 15 bases sitting between them. The CDR3 coding sequence is TGTGCCAGCAGCGCAAGGGGGGGAGTCACAGATACGCAGTATTTT. Its translation: CASSARGGVTDTQYF.

The genes are TRBV5-6 and TRBJ1-1; D uncertain. Between the trimmed V and J ends, which lost 0 bases and 5 bases, there was a span of 11 bases. The CDR3 is 14 amino acids. Germline CDR1 SGHDT, CDR2 YYEEEE. CDR3 amino acids: CASSLAGGGTEAFF. Written as DNA, the CDR3 is TGTGCCAGCAGCTTGGCCGGAGGTGGGACTGAAGCTTTCTTT.

The V call is TRBV2, the J call TRBJ2-5; D is perhaps TRBD2 (6 bases). The CDR3 has 14 residues. Germline V gene lookup returns CDR1 SNHLY and CDR2 FYNNEI. Trimming cost V 6 bases and J 4 bases, with 15 bases left between them. The CDR3 region is CASSNPGVRETQYF. The CDR3 DNA follows: TGTGCCAGCAGCAACCCGGGGGTGAGAGAGACCCAGTACTTC. Filled out from reference TRBV2 and TRBJ2-5, the complete variable domain reads EPEVTQTPSHQVTQMGQEVILRCVPISNHLYFYWYRQILGQKVEFLVSFYNNEISEKSEIFDDQFSVERPDGSNFTLKIRSTKLEDSAMYFCASSNPGVRETQYFGPGTRLLVL.

DNA for the CDR3: TGTGCCAGTAGTTCCGGGGAACTTATGAACACTGAAGCTTTCTTT. Protein product: CASSSGELMNTEAFF. The V call is TRBV19, the J call TRBJ1-1; D is unclear. CDR1 LNHDA and CDR2 SQIVND come from the germline V gene (reference sequence). Trimming took off 5 bases at V and 0 bases at J, with 13 bases between the two ends. CDR3 length equals 15 residues.

This chain connects TRBV19 to TRBJ1-1; no clear D. Germline assignment: CDR1 LNHDA and CDR2 SQIVND (reference sequence). The CDR3 is 13 residues long. Trimming took off 5 bases at V and 1 base at J, with 8 bases between the two ends. CDR3 loop: CASSVYTNTEAFF. DNA of the CDR3: TGTGCCAGTAGTGTTTACACGAACACTGAAGCTTTCTTT.

The chain couples TRBV19 to TRBJ1-2, with 7 bases lining up with TRBD1. V was pared by 7 bases and J by 6 bases, with 11 bases of the junction left unmatched. The CDR3 contains 14 residues. Germline CDR1 and CDR2: LNHDA and SQIVND (reference sequence). The CDR3 DNA follows: TGTGCCAGTACCGCAGCGACAGGGTGGGATGGCTACACCTTC. This encodes CASTAATGWDGYTF.

The DNA of the CDR3 is TGCAGTGCTAGTCTAGCGGGGGGGCCAGAGACCCAGTACTTC. Encoded protein: CSASLAGGPETQYF. The chain joins TRBV20-1 to TRBJ2-5; 12 bases are shared with TRBD2. This CDR3 has 14 residues. The junction had 3 bases not matched to a gene; V was cut back by 3 bases and J by 4 bases. Germline CDR1 and CDR2: DFQATT and SNEGSKA (reference sequence).

The V gene is TRBV5-6, the J gene TRBJ2-7; 7 bases agree with TRBD2. Germline V CDR1 and CDR2: SGHDT, YYEEEE. The CDR3 is 15 residues long. V was clipped by 6 bases and J by 3 bases; unmatched bases: 12. CDR3 coding DNA: TGTGCCAGCACCTCTGCGGGGAGGGAGGTCTACGAGCAGTACTTC. Protein product: CASTSAGREVYEQYF.

The gene calls are TRBV19 and TRBJ1-5, with a possible D match to TRBD1 (6 bases). The V end was cut by 5 bases, the J end by 7 bases, with 18 bases between. This CDR3 is 15 amino acids long. The germline CDR1 and CDR2 sequences are LNHDA and SQIVND (reference sequence). The CDR3 is CASSARQAIRQPQHF. Here the CDR3 DNA reads TGTGCCAGTAGTGCCCGACAGGCGATAAGGCAGCCCCAGCATTTT. Full variable domain (missing parts from reference TRBV19 and TRBJ1-5): DGGITQSPKYLFRKEGQNVTLSCEQNLNHDAMYWYRQDPGQGLRLIYYSQIVNDFQKGDIAEGYSVSREKKESFPLTVTSAQKNPTAFYLCASSARQAIRQPQHFGDGTRLSIL.

V usage is TRBV11-2 and J usage is TRBJ2-3, with D uncertain. V was shortened by 5 bases and J by 1 base, with 13 bases between the two germline ends. CDR3 length: 15 amino acids. CDR1 and CDR2 from the germline V gene are SGHAT and FQNNGV. For the CDR3, the DNA is TGTGCCAGCAGCCCCCTCAGTGTCCGCACAGATACGCAGTATTTT. Amino acids: CASSPLSVRTDTQYF.